The entry that follows covers one TCR beta chain sequence. The sample is drawn from a study of T cells in Graves' hyperthyroidism and ophthalmopathy. Amplification of TCR beta CDR3 regions used RNA as the template. HTBI primers were employed in a first-round RT-PCR of the TCR CDR3. TCRdb itself ran the multiplex PCR reads through MiXCR, one entry per CDR3 protein. The sample yields 800,000 or so distinct CDR3 sequences, roughly 37% seen once. This CDR3 region has 16 residues. V shed 4 bases and J 6 bases; nucleotides not matched to a gene: 9. Germline V CDR1 and CDR2: SGHDT, YYEEEE. Patients having uncontrolled infection, another autoimmune disease, pregnancy or lactation were not included.

This clonotype originated in a man aged 18-30 years with Graves' hyperthyroidism. The sequenced sample consisted of blood. The V and J genes are TRBV5-6 and TRBJ1-5; 11 bases are shared with TRBD1. DNA for the CDR3: TGTGCCAGCAGCGATGGACAGGGGGCTCCCAGTCAGCCCCAGCATTTT. Encoded protein: CASSDGQGAPSQPQHF.